This note documents a single T cell receptor (beta chain) sequence. This entry belongs to a study of cytomegalovirus exposure and HLA in healthy donors. Data came from immunoSEQ multiplex PCR; TCRdb stores just in-frame clones and leaves some out. The sample yields 130,000 to 150,000 clones, nearly 90% seen once. Sequencing was done on a sample of PBMCs. The TCR was taken from a young woman in good health and CMV-seropositive.

CDR3: CASSQDAIQRNSPLHF. As DNA, the CDR3 is TGCGCCAGCAGCCAAGATGCAATACAGAGAAATTCACCCCTCCACTTT. The V gene is TRBV4-3, the J gene TRBJ1-6; D gene ambiguous. The CDR3 extends over 16 amino acids. Germline-derived CDR1 and CDR2 are LGHNA and YSLEER. Deletions cut 0 bases from V and 7 bases from J, with 13 bases between.